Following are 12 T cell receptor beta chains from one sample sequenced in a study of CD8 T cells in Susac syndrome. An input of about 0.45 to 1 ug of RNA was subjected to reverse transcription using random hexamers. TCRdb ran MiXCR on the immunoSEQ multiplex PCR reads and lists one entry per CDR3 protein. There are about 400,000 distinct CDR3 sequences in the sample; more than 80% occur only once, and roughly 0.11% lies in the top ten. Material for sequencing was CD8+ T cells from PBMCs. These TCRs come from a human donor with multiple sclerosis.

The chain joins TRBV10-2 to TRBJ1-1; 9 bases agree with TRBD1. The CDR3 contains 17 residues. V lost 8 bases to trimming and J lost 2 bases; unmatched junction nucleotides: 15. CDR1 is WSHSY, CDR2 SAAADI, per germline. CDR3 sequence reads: CASFPVWTGEANTEAFF. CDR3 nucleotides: TGCGCCAGCTTCCCGGTTTGGACAGGGGAGGCTAACACTGAAGCTTTCTTT.

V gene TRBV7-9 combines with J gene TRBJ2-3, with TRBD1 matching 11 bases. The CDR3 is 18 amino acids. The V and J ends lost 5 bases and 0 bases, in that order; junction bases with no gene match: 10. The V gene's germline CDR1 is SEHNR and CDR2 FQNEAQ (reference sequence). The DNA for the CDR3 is TGTGCCAGCAGCCCAGGACAGGGGGCTCCCTCTAGCACAGATACGCAGTATTTT. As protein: CASSPGQGAPSSTDTQYF.

The CDR3 sequence is CASSQSRVTEAFF. CDR3 DNA: TGCGCCAGCAGCCAATCCAGGGTTACTGAAGCTTTCTTT. The rearrangement joins TRBV4-1 to TRBJ1-1; tentative D call: TRBD1 (5 bases). Per germline, CDR1 MGHRA and CDR2 YSYEKL. V was trimmed by 2 bases and J by 5 bases, leaving 9 bases between them. This CDR3 comprises 13 residues.

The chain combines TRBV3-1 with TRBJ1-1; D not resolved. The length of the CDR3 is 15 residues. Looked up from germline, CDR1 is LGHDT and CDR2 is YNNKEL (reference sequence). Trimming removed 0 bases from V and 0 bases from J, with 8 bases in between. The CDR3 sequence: CASSQDAGLNTEAFF. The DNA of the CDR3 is TGTGCCAGCAGCCAAGATGCGGGATTGAACACTGAAGCTTTCTTT.

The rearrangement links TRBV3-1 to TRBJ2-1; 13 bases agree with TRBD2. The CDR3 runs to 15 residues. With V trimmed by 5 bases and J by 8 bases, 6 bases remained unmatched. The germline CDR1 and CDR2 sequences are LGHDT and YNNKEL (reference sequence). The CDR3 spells CASSEWTSGSHEQFF. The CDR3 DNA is TGTGCCAGCAGCGAATGGACTAGCGGGAGTCATGAGCAGTTCTTC.

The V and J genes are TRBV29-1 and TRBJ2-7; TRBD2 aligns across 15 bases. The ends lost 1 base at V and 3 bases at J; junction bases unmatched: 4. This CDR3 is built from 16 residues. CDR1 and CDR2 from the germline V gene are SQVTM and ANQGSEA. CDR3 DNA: TGCAGCGTTGAAGGGGGACTAGCGGGAGGTAACTACGAGCAGTACTTC. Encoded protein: CSVEGGLAGGNYEQYF.

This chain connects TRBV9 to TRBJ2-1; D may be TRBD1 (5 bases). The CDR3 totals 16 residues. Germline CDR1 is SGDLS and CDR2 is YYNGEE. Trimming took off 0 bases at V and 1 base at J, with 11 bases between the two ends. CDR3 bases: TGTGCCAGCAGCGTAGTGGGGCTAGAATCCTACAATGAGCAGTTCTTC. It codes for CASSVVGLESYNEQFF.

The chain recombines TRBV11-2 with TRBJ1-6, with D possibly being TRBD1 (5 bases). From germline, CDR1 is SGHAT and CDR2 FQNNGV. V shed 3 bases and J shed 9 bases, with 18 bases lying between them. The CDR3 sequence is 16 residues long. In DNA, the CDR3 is TGTGCCAGCAGCTTGGAACCGGGACCGGGTAGTTCACCCCTCCACTTT. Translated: CASSLEPGPGSSPLHF.

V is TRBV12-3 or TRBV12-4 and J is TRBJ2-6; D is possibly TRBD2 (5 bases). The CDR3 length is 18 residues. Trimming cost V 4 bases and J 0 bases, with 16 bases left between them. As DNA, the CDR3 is TGTGCCAGCAGTTGCCGGCCGCTAGAGGGCTCTGGGGCCAACGTCCTGACTTTC. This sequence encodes CASSCRPLEGSGANVLTF.

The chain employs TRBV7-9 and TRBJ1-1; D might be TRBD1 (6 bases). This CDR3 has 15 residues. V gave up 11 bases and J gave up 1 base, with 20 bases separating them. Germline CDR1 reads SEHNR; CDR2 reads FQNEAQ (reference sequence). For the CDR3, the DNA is TGTGCCGGAGACCCATCGGGGGCGCGGAACACTGAAGCTTTCTTT. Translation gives CAGDPSGARNTEAFF.

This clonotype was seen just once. The CDR3 reads CASSHPGTSGYYEQYF. The DNA of the CDR3 is TGTGCCAGCAGCCACCCCGGGACTAGCGGTTACTACGAGCAGTACTTC. The J gene is TRBJ2-7, the V gene TRBV3-1, with 11 bases identical to TRBD2. V dropped 3 bases and J dropped 3; count of bases not matched to a gene: 7. CDR3 length: 16 amino acids. Germline assignment: CDR1 LGHDT and CDR2 YNNKEL (reference sequence).

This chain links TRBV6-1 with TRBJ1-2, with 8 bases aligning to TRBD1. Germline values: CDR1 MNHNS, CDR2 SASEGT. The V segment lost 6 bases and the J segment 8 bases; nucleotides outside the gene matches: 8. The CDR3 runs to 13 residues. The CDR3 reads CASRFSDREGYTF. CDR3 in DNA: TGTGCCAGCAGATTTTCGGACAGGGAAGGCTACACCTTC.